These T cell receptor beta chains were read from a single sample in a study of STAT3 mutations in large granular lymphocyte leukemia. Some clones are missing from TCRdb's copy, which holds only in-frame ones; the method was immunoSEQ multiplex PCR. The table lists approximately 4,000 clones, around 40% of them singletons. The sequenced material came from peripheral blood mononuclear cells. The receptors derive from a man in his 60s with T-cell large granular lymphocyte leukemia. Some clones in this sample may be carry-over from other donors' samples. CDR3s include the opening cysteine and the closing phenylalanine or tryptophan. The order of the fields is V gene, CDR3 protein.

>TRBV5-6
CASSFALSNQPQHF
>TRBV30
CAWTGSPFMGTDTQYF
>TRBV5-4
CASSLAGANYGYTF
>TRBV30
CAWSVDTEAFF
>TRBV5-1
CASSLGYREETQYF
>TRBV6-5
CASSQLLRGDNEQFF
>TRBV18
CASSRERTGRAFF
>TRBV5-1
CASSIQPWEQYF
>TRBV11-1
CASSDGQENTGELFF
>TRBV7-9
CASSLVGLETQYF
>TRBV5-6
CASSLPTGMNTEAFF
>TRBV30
CASHRGNTIYF
>TRBV18
CASSSFGEQYF
>TRBV5-1
CASSSTGPAETQYF
>TRBV28
CASSYASIYGYTF
>TRBV6-1
CASSGDFVQPQHF
>TRBV25-1
CASSGGGYNQPQHF
>TRBV5-1
CASSPDSRNQPQHF